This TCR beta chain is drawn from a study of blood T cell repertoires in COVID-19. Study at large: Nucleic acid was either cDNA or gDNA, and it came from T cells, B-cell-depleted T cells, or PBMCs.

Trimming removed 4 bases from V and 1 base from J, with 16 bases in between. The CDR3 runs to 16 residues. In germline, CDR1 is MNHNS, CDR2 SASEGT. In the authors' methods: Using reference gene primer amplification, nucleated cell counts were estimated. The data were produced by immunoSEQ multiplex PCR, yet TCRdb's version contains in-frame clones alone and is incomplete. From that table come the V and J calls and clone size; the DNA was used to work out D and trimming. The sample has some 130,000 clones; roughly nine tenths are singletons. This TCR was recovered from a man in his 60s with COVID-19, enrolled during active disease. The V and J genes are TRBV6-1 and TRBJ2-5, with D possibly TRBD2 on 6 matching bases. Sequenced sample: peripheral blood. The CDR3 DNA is TGTGCCAGCAGTGGGGCACATAGGGGACTCCAAGAGACCCAGTACTTC. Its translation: CASSGAHRGLQETQYF.